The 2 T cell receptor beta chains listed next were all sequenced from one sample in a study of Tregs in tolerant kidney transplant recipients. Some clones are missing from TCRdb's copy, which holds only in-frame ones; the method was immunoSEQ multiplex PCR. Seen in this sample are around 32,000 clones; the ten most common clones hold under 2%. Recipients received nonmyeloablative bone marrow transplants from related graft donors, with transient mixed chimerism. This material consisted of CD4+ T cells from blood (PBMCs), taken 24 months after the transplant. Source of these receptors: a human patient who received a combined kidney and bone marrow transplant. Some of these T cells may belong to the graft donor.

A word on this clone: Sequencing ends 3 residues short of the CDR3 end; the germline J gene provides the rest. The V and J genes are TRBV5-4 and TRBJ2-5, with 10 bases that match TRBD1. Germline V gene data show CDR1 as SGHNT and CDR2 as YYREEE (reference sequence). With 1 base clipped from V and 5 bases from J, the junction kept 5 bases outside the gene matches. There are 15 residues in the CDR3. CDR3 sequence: CASSLRTGGLETQYF. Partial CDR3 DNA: TGTGCCAGCAGCTTGAGGACAGGGGGGCTGGAGACC.

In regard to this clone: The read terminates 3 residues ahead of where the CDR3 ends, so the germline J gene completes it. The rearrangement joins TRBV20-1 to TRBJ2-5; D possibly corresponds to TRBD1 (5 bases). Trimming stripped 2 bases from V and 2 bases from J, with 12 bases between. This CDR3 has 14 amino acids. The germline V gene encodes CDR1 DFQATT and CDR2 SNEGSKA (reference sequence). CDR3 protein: CSARSPGKQETQYF. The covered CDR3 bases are TGCAGTGCTAGATCTCCAGGGAAACAAGAGACC.